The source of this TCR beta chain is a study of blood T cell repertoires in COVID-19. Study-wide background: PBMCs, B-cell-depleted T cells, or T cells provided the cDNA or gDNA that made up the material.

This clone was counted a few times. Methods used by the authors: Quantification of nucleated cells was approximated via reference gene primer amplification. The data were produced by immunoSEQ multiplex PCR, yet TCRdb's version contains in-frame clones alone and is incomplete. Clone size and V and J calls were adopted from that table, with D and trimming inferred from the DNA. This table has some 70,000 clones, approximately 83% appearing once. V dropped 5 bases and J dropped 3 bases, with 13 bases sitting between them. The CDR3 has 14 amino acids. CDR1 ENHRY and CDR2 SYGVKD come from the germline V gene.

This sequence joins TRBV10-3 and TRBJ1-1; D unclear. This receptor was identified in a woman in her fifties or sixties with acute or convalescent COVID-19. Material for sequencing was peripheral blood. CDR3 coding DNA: TGTGCCATCAGTTCCGGGTTTTTTGACACTGAAGCTTTCTTT. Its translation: CAISSGFFDTEAFF.